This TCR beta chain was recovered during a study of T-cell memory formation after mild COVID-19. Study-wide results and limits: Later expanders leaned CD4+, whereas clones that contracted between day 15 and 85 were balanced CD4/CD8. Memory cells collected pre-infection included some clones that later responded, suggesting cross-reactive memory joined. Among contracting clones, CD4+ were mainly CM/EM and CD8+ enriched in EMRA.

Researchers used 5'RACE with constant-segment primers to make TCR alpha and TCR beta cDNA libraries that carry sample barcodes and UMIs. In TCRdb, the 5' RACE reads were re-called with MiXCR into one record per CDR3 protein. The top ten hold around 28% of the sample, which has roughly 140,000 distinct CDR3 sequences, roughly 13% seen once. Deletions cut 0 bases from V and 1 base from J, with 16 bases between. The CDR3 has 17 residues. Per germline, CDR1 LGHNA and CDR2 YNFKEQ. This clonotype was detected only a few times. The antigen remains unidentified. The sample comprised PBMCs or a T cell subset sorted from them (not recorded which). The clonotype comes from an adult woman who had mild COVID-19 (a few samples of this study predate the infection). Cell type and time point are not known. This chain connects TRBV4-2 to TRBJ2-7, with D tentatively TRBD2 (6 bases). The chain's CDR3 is CASSQDPGLLLSYEQYF. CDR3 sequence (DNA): TGTGCCAGCAGCCAAGATCCGGGACTTCTATTATCCTACGAGCAGTACTTC.